This TCR beta chain was recorded in a study of beta chain features in type 1 diabetes. Study results and limitations: Among all four CD4+ subsets, Type 1 diabetes patients had TCRB CDR3s that were moderately but significantly shorter.

cDNA synthesis used the whole RNA isolate, giving expressed TCRB sequences. Sequenced by immunoSEQ multiplex PCR; TCRdb stores in-frame clones only, minus some. The table includes over 650,000 clones, over 12% detected once. The sample holds a few counts of this clone. What it binds is not known. The CDR3 totals 15 residues. Trimming left V 4 bases short and J 4 bases short, with 15 bases between. CDR1 and CDR2 from the germline V gene are LGHNA and YSLEER. The sequence was obtained from a man aged 18 to 30 with type 1 diabetes. The chain is built from TRBV4-3 and TRBJ2-3; either TRBD1 or TRBD2 may fit D (6 bases each). Material: naive CD4+ T cells from blood. The CDR3 DNA reads as TGCGCCAGCAGCCTCGACAGGCGGGACGCAGATACGCAGTATTTT. Translating gives CASSLDRRDADTQYF.